This T cell receptor (beta chain) was recovered during a study of chemoradiotherapy in HPV16-positive cancers. Study observations and caveats: During treatment, candidate HPV-specific clones and E7-related motifs expanded in tumor.

With 0 bases removed from V and 0 bases from J, the gap between germline ends came to 26 bases. Germline V gene lookup returns CDR1 WNHNN and CDR2 SYGVQD (reference sequence). CDR3 length: 21 residues. As regards this clone: The antigen remains unidentified.

The protocol was immunoSEQ multiplex PCR, while the TCRdb copy is restricted to in-frame clones and leaves out a portion. The table has about 39,000 clones, approximately 73% seen once. The chain links TRBV10-1 to TRBJ1-1; D is ambiguous. The receptor was derived from a human donor with HPV-associated anogenital cancer. The material sequenced was blood, taken from a patient who underwent chemoradiotherapy. The CDR3 loop reads CASSESVLAGGSYPVNTEAFF. The DNA of the CDR3 is TGCGCCAGCAGTGAGTCGGTCCTCGCCGGTGGGTCCTACCCGGTGAACACTGAAGCTTTCTTT.